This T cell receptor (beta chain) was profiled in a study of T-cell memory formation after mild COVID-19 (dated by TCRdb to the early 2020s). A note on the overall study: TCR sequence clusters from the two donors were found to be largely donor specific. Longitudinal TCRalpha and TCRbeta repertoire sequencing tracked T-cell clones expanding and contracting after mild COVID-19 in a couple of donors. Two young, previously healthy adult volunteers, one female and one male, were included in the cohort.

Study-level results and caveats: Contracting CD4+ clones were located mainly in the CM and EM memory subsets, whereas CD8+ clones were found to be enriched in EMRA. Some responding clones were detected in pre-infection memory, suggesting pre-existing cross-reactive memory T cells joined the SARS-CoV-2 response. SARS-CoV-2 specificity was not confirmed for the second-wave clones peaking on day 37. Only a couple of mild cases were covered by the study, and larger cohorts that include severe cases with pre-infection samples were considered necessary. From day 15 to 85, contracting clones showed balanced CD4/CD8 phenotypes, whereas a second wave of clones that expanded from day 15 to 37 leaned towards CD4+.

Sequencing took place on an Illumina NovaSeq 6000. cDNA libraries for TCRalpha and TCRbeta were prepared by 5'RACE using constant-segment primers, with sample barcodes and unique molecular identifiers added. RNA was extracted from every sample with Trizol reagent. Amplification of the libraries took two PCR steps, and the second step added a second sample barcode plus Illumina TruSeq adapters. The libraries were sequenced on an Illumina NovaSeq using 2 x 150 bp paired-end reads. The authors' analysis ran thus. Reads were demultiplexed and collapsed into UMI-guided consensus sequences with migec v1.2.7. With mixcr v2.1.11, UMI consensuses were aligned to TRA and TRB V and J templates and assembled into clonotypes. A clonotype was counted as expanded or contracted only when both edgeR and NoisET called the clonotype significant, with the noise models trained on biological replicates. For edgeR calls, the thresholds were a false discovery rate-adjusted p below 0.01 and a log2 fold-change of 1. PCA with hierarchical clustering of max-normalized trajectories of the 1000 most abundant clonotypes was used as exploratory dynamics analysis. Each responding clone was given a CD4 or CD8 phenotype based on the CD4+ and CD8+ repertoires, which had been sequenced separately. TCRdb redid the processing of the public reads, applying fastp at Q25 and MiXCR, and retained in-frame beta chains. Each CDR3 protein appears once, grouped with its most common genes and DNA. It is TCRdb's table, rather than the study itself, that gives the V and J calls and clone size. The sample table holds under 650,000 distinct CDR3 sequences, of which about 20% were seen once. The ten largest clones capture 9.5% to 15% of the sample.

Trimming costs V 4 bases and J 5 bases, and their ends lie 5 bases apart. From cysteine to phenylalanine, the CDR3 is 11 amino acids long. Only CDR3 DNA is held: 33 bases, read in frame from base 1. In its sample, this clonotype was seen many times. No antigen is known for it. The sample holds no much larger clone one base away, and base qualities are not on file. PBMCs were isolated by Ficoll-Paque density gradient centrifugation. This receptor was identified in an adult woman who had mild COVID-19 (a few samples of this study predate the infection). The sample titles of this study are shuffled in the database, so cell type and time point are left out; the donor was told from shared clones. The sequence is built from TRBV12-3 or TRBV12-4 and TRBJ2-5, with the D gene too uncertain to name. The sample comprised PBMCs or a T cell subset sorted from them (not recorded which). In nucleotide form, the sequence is TGTGCCAGCAGTTCAGTGGAGACCCAGTACTTC. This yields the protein CASSSVETQYF.